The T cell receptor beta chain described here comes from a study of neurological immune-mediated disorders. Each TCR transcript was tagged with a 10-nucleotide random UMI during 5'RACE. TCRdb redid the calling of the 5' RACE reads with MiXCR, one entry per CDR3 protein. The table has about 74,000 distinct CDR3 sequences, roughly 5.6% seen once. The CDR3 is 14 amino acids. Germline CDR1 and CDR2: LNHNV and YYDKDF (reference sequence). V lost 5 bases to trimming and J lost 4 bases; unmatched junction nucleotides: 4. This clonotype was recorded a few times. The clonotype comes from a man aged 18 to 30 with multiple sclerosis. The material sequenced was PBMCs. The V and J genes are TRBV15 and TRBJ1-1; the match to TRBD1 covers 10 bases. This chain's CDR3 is CATSQDRGSTEAFF. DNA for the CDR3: TGTGCCACCAGCCAGGACAGGGGGAGCACTGAAGCTTTCTTT.